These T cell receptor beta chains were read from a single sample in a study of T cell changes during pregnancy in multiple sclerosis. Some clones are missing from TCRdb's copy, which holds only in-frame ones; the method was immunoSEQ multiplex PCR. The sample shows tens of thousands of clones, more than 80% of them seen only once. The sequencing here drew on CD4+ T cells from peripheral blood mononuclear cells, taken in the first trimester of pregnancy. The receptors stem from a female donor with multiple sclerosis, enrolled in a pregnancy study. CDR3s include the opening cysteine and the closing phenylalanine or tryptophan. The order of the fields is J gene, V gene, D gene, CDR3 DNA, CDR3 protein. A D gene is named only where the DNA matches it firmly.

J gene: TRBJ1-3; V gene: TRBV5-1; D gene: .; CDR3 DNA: TGCGCCAGCAGCTTGGCAGGGTTCGGAAACACCATATATTTT; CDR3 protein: CASSLAGFGNTIYF
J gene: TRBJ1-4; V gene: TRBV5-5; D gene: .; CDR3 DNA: TGTGCCAGCAGCTTGGCCCGAGGAGGTGGTGGGGAAGAAAAACTGTTTTTT; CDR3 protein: CASSLARGGGGEEKLFF
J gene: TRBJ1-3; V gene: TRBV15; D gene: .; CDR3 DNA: TGTGCCACCAGCAGAGAAAGCGGGACGGATGCGTTATTTGGAAACACCATATATTTT; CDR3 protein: CATSRESGTDALFGNTIYF
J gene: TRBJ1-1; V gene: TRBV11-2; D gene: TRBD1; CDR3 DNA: TGTGCCAGCAGCCCCCTGGGGACAGCCGATACTGAAGCTTTCTTT; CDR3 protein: CASSPLGTADTEAFF
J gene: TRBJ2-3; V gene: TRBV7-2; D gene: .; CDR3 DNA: TGTGCCAGCAGCTTAGGAGGGGACTCGGTTACGCAGTATTTT; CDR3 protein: CASSLGGDSVTQYF
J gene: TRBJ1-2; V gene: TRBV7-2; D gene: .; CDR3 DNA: TGTGCCAGCAGCCCTCAGGGTCCTGGCTACACCTTC; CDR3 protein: CASSPQGPGYTF
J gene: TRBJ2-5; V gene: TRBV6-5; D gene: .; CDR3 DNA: TGTGCCAGCAGTTACTCGACCGGCGGGACCCAGTACTTC; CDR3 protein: CASSYSTGGTQYF
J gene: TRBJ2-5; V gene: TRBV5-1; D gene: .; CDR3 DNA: TGCGCCAGCAGCTTGTACAAGCAAGAGACCCAGTACTTC; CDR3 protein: CASSLYKQETQYF
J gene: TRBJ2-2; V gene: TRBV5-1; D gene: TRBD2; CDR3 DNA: TGCGCCAGCAGCACACTTAGCGGGGGTAACACCGGGGAGCTGTTTTTT; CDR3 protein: CASSTLSGGNTGELFF
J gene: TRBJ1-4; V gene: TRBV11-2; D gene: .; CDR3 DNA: TGTACCAATAAGGGGGAAAAACTGTTTTTT; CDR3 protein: CTNKGEKLFF
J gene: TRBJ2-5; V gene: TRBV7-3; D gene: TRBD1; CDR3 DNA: TGTGCCAGCAGTCAGGGGGCACAAGAGACCCAGTACTTC; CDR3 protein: CASSQGAQETQYF
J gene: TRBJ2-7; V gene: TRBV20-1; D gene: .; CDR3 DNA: TGCAGTGCTAGAGATATCCACGAGCAGTACTTC; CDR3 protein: CSARDIHEQYF
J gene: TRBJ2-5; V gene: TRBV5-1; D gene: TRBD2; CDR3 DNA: TGCGCCAGCAGCTTGAGCGGGGGGGCCGGCCAAGAGACCCAGTACTTC; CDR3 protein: CASSLSGGAGQETQYF
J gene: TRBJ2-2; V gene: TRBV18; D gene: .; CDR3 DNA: TGTGCCAGCTCACCACCGTCCCGAAGGGGGGGGAAGCTGTTTTTT; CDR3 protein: CASSPPSRRGGKLFF
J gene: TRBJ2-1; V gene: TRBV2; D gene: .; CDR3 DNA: TGTGCCAGCAGTGAAGCGGTTCAGGGTGAGCAGTTCTTC; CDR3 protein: CASSEAVQGEQFF
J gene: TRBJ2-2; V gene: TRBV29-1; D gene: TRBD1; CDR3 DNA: TGCAGCGTTGTGAACAGGGGGGTGACCGGGGAGCTGTTTTTT; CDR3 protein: CSVVNRGVTGELFF
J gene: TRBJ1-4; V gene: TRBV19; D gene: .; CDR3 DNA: TGTGCCAGTAGCCTGGTCTTGACAGGCCTTAATGAAAAACTGTTTTTT; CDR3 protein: CASSLVLTGLNEKLFF
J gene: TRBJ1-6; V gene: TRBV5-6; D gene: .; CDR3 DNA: TGTGCCAGCAGCTCACCCAGGTTTAGTTCACCCCTCCACTTT; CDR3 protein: CASSSPRFSSPLHF
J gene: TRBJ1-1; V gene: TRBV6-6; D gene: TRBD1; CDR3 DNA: TGTGCCAGCAACGAACCGGGACAGCCAGGGAACACTGAAGCTTTCTTT; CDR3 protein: CASNEPGQPGNTEAFF
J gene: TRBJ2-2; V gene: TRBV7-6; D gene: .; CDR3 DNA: TGTGCCAGCAGCTTATATGGTGGGGCCTCCACCGGGGAGCTGTTTTTT; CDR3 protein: CASSLYGGASTGELFF
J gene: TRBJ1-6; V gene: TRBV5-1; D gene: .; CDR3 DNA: TGCGCCAGCAGCCCAGACTCGTATTCACCCCTCCACTTT; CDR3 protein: CASSPDSYSPLHF
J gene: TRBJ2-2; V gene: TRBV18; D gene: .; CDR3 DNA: TGTGCCAGCTCACCCCCCGGGACACCCTCGAACACCGGGGAGCTGTTTTTT; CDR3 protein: CASSPPGTPSNTGELFF
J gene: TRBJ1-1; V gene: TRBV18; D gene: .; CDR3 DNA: TGTGCCAGCTCACCAATGGGAGGGTCAGGGAACACTGAAGCTTTCTTT; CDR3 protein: CASSPMGGSGNTEAFF
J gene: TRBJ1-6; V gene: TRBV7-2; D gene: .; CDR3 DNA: TGTGCCAGCAGGCCGTACAGCTCCTATAATTCACCCCTCCACTTT; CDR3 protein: CASRPYSSYNSPLHF
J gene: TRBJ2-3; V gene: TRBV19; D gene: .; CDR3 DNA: TGTGCCAGTAGTATAGATCTGATGGGCTACACAGATACGCAGTATTTT; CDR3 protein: CASSIDLMGYTDTQYF
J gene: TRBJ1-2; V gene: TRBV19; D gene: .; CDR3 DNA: TGTGCCAGTAGTATGTGGGACATGCGGCCAAGCTACACCTTC; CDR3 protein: CASSMWDMRPSYTF